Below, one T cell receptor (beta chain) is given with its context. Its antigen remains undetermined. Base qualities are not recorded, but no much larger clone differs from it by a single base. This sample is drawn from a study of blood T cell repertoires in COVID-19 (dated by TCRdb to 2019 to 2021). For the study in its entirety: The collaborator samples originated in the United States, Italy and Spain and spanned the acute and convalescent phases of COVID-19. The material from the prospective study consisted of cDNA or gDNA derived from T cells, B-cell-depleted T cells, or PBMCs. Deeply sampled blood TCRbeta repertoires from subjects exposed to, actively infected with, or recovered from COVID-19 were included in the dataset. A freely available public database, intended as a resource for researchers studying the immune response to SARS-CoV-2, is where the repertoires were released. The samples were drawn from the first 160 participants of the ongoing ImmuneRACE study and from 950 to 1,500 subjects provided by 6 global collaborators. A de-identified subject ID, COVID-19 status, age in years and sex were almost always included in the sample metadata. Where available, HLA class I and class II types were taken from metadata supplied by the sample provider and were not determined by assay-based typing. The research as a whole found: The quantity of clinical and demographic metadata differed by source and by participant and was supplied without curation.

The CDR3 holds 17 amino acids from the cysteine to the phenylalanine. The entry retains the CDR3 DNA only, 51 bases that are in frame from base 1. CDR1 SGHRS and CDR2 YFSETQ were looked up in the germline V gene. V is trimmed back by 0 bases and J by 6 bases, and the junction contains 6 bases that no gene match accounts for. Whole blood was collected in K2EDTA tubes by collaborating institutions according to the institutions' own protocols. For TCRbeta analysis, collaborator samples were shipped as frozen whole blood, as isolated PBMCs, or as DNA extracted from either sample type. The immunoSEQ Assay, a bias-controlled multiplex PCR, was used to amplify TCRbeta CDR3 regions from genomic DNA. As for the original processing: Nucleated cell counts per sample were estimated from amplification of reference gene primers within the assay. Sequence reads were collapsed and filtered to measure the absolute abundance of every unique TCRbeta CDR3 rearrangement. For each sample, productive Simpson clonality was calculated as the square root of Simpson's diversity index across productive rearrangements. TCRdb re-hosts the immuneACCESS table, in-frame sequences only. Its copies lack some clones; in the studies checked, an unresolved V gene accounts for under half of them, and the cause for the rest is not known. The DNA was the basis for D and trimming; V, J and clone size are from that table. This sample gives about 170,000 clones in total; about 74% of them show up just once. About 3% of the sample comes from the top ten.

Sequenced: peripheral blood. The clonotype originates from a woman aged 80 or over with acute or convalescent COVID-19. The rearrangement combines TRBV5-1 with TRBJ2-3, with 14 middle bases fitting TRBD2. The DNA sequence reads TGCGCCAGCAGCTTGGCCGGGACTAGCGGGAGTTTGGATACGCAGTATTTT. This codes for CASSLAGTSGSLDTQYF.